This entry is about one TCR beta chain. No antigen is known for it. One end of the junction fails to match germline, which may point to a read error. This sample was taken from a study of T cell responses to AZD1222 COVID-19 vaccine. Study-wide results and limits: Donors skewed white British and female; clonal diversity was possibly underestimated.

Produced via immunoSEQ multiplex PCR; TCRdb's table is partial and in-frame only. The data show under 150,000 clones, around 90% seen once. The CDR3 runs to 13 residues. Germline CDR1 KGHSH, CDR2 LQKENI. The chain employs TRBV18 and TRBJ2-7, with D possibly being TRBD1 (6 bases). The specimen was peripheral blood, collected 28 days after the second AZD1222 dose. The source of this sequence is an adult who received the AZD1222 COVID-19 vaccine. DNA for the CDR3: TGTGCCAGCTCTCCCAGGGGCCCCTATGAGCAGTACTTC. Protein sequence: CASSPRGPYEQYF.